Here is one T cell receptor beta chain with its context. Its antigen is not known. The sample originates from a study of OX40 agonist ivuxolimab in advanced cancers. Data came from immunoSEQ multiplex PCR; TCRdb stores just in-frame clones and leaves some out. The sample carries approximately 60,000 clones, 70% to 90% recorded once. The CDR3 is 17 amino acids. Germline V gene sequence: CDR1 SNHLY, CDR2 FYNNEI. With V trimmed by 4 bases and J by 0 bases, 10 bases remained unmatched. Study-level points and caveats: Average numbers of expanded clones were greater in CD8+ T cells than in CD4+.

The TCR originated in an adult with an advanced solid tumor such as melanoma, head and neck, liver or kidney cancer. The J gene is TRBJ2-3, the V gene TRBV2; 7 bases are a match to TRBD1. The sample was CD4+ or CD8+ T cells sorted from blood, taken in a trial of the OX40 agonist ivuxolimab. The CDR3 region is CASSARGGGLSTDTQYF. The CDR3 nucleotides read TGTGCCAGCAGTGCCCGAGGGGGCGGGTTAAGCACAGATACGCAGTATTTT.